These 30 T cell receptor beta chains share one sample of origin, sequenced in a study of CD8 T cells in ankylosing spondylitis. TCRdb independently ran MiXCR on the 5' RACE reads; one entry per CDR3 protein. The profile shows approximately 260,000 distinct CDR3 sequences, approximately 20% of them singletons. The specimen sequenced was blood, either unsorted or a sorted T cell fraction (not recorded which). These receptors all come from a male donor with ankylosing spondylitis or in good health (not recorded which).

The chain uses TRBV29-1 and TRBJ2-1; D possibly corresponds to TRBD2 (5 bases). The CDR3 loop spans 16 amino acids. Germline lookup yields CDR1 SQVTM and CDR2 ANQGSEA. V was pared by 2 bases and J by 13 bases, with 27 bases between. CDR3: CSVETSHHSVPWGQFF. CDR3 nucleotide sequence: TGCAGCGTTGAAACCTCACATCATAGCGTCCCCTGGGGTCAGTTCTTC.

This sequence joins TRBV7-6 and TRBJ2-5; no clear D gene. Trimming took 0 bases from V and 0 from J, leaving 8 bases between them. CDR3 length equals 15 residues. Germline lookup yields CDR1 SGHVS and CDR2 FNYEAQ. The CDR3: CASSLALGYQETQYF. In nucleotides, the CDR3 is TGTGCCAGCAGCTTAGCTCTCGGCTACCAAGAGACCCAGTACTTC.

The V call is TRBV4-1, the J call TRBJ2-7; TRBD2 agrees at 12 bases. Germline CDR1 and CDR2: MGHRA and YSYEKL. There are 15 residues in the CDR3. V shed 2 bases and J 3 bases; nucleotides not matched to a gene: 2. CDR3 bases: TGCGCCAGCAGCCAACGGACTAGCGGGAACTACGAGCAGTACTTC. Protein sequence: CASSQRTSGNYEQYF.

This clonotype was seen a few times. The chain carries TRBV29-1 and TRBJ2-5, with 11 bases fitting TRBD2. This CDR3 region has 16 residues. Germline CDR1 and CDR2: SQVTM and ANQGSEA. Trimming removed 1 base from V and 5 bases from J; junction bases left unmatched: 9. The CDR3 loop reads CSVEGERLAGKETQYF. The CDR3 nucleotides read TGCAGCGTTGAAGGAGAGAGACTAGCGGGAAAGGAGACCCAGTACTTC.

CDR3 DNA sequence: TGTGCCAGCTCACCAAAGCTAGCGAGGAAAAACATTCAGTACTTC. It specifies CASSPKLARKNIQYF. This rearrangement joins TRBV18 to TRBJ2-4; D might be TRBD2 (6 bases). V was trimmed by 2 bases and J by 4 bases, leaving 12 bases between them. The CDR3 is 15 amino acids. Germline V gene lookup returns CDR1 KGHSH and CDR2 LQKENI.

This chain links TRBV12-3 or TRBV12-4 with TRBJ2-1, with 13 nucleotides matching TRBD2. The CDR3 is 15 residues long. The V gene end was trimmed by 5 bases and the J gene end by 12 bases; junction bases not matched to a gene: 10. The CDR3 sequence: CASSPGLAGPQGQFF. The CDR3 DNA is TGTGCCAGCAGTCCGGGACTAGCGGGGCCCCAGGGGCAGTTCTTC.

V gene TRBV5-1 combines with J gene TRBJ2-2; no clear D gene. Trimming left V 4 bases short and J 1 base short, with 14 bases between. Germline V gives CDR1 SGHRS, CDR2 YFSETQ. This CDR3 region has 16 residues. The CDR3 loop is CASSEWRLENTGELFF. CDR3 coding DNA: TGCGCCAGCAGCGAGTGGAGACTGGAGAACACCGGGGAGCTGTTTTTT.

This clonotype was observed a few times. The rearrangement joins TRBV29-1 to TRBJ2-2, with TRBD2 matching 9 bases. The CDR3 consists of 15 residues. After removal of 4 bases from V and 5 bases from J, the junction contained 8 bases not matched to a gene. Germline V gives CDR1 SQVTM, CDR2 ANQGSEA. DNA for the CDR3: TGCAGCGTTGTCGATAGCGGGAGAGGAACCGGGGAGCTGTTTTTT. Translated: CSVVDSGRGTGELFF.

Ten or more counts support this clonotype. This chain uses TRBV12-3 or TRBV12-4 with TRBJ2-1, with D uncertain. The CDR3 totals 15 residues. V lost 0 bases and J 0 bases, leaving 6 bases between the germline ends. The CDR3 loop is CASSLAESSYNEQFF. The DNA of the CDR3 is TGTGCCAGCAGTTTAGCGGAGAGCTCCTACAATGAGCAGTTCTTC.

The chain couples TRBV3-1 to TRBJ2-6; D might be TRBD1 (5 bases). This CDR3 spans 15 amino acids. Germline V gives CDR1 LGHDT, CDR2 YNNKEL (reference sequence). V dropped 5 bases and J dropped 0 bases, with 8 bases sitting between them. As DNA, the CDR3 is TGTGCCAGCAGCTCAACAGGCTCTGGGGCCAACGTCCTGACTTTC. Encoded protein: CASSSTGSGANVLTF.

This clonotype was observed many times. The gene calls are TRBV4-1 and TRBJ1-5; 7 nucleotides agree with TRBD1. The trim removed 4 bases at V and 1 base at J, leaving 4 bases unmatched. CDR1 MGHRA and CDR2 YSYEKL come from the germline V gene. The CDR3 sequence is 15 residues long. CDR3 sequence: CASSLDRVSNQPQHF. CDR3 sequence (DNA): TGCGCCAGCAGCCTTGACAGGGTGAGCAATCAGCCCCAGCATTTT.

This clonotype was observed a few times. The V call is TRBV12-3 or TRBV12-4, the J call TRBJ2-7; 9 bases map to TRBD2. The CDR3 contains 15 residues. Trimming took 1 base from V and 5 from J; bases not matched to a gene: 6. This chain's CDR3 is CASSLELAGGHEQYF. The CDR3 region has the DNA TGTGCCAGCAGTTTAGAACTAGCGGGCGGCCACGAGCAGTACTTC.

V is TRBV18 and J is TRBJ2-7; 7 nucleotides line up with TRBD1. Per germline, CDR1 KGHSH and CDR2 LQKENI. V dropped 0 bases and J dropped 2; count of bases not matched to a gene: 1. The CDR3 sequence is 14 residues long. The CDR3, as DNA: TGTGCCAGCTCACCACCCGACAGGGCCTACGAGCAGTACTTC. Its translation is CASSPPDRAYEQYF. The full variable domain, rest sourced from reference TRBV18 and TRBJ2-7, is NAGVMQNPRHLVRRRGQEARLRCSPMKGHSHVYWYRQLPEEGLKFMVYLQKENIIDESGMPKERFSAEFPKEGPSILRIQQVVRGDSAAYFCASSPPDRAYEQYFGPGTRLTVT.

This clonotype showed up many times. The rearrangement joins TRBV9 to TRBJ2-2; 7 bases are a match to TRBD2. The CDR3 length is 17 residues. The V segment lost 2 bases and the J segment 5 bases; nucleotides outside the gene matches: 12. CDR1 is SGDLS and CDR2 is YYNGEE in the germline V gene. CDR3 amino acids: CASSVRTAGAETGELFF. The CDR3 DNA reads TGTGCCAGCAGCGTCCGGACGGCGGGAGCGGAGACCGGGGAGCTGTTTTTT.

The chain recombines TRBV6-5 with TRBJ2-7; 10 bases match TRBD2. Trimming cost V 2 bases and J 4 bases; bases outside gene matches: 5. CDR3 length: 15 residues. Germline CDR1 and CDR2: MNHEY and SVGAGI. CDR3: CASSYTSGRAYEQYF. CDR3 DNA sequence: TGTGCCAGCAGTTACACCAGCGGGAGGGCGTACGAGCAGTACTTC.

This sequence joins TRBV16 and TRBJ2-4; no clear D gene. V was shortened by 1 base and J by 1 base, with 8 bases between the two germline ends. The CDR3 sequence is 15 residues long. The germline gives CDR1 KGHSY, CDR2 FQNENV. In DNA, the CDR3 is TGTGCCAGCAGCCAATGGCACAGTGCCAAAAACATTCAGTACTTC. It is translated as CASSQWHSAKNIQYF.

V and J are TRBV4-3 and TRBJ2-7; 10 positions match TRBD1. With V trimmed by 3 bases and J by 5 bases, 4 bases remained unmatched. CDR3 length: 14 amino acids. CDR1 and CDR2 (germline): LGHNA, YSLEER. CDR3: CASSHGQGGNEQYF. The CDR3 nucleotides are TGCGCCAGCAGCCACGGACAGGGGGGCAACGAGCAGTACTTC.

The rearrangement links TRBV4-1 to TRBJ2-4; D is possibly TRBD1 or TRBD2 (5 bases each). CDR1 and CDR2 from the germline V gene are MGHRA and YSYEKL. V lost 2 bases to trimming and J lost 8 bases, with 7 bases between them. CDR3 size: 12 residues. CDR3 protein: CASSQQGDIQYF. The CDR3 DNA sequence: TGCGCCAGCAGCCAACAGGGAGACATTCAGTACTTC.

This clonotype was picked up one time. J is TRBJ2-7 and V is TRBV4-3; D is possibly TRBD2 (5 bases). The CDR3 totals 15 residues. V shed 1 base and J shed 5 bases, with 15 bases lying between them. Germline lookup yields CDR1 LGHNA and CDR2 YSLEER. The chain's CDR3 is CASSQVTEARDEQYF. CDR3 nucleotide sequence: TGCGCCAGCAGCCAAGTCACGGAGGCGCGCGACGAGCAGTACTTC.

This clonotype was seen many times. As DNA, the CDR3 is TGTGCCAGCAGCCCCGGTGGGACCTACGAGCAGTACTTC. This sequence encodes CASSPGGTYEQYF. This chain links TRBV9 with TRBJ2-7, with D unclear. The CDR3 loop spans 13 amino acids. V lost 4 bases and J lost 2, with 10 bases in between. CDR1 is SGDLS, CDR2 YYNGEE, per germline.

The J gene is TRBJ2-3, the V gene TRBV10-3, with 9 bases fitting TRBD2. Germline-derived CDR1 and CDR2 are ENHRY and SYGVKD. Trimming took 2 bases from V and 0 from J; bases not matched to a gene: 6. The CDR3 contains 17 residues. In DNA, the CDR3 is TGTGCCATCAGTGAGGCGGGGGGGTCTCGTAGCACAGATACGCAGTATTTT. It translates to CAISEAGGSRSTDTQYF.

The chain couples TRBV24-1 to TRBJ2-7; D might be TRBD2 (6 bases). V was clipped by 5 bases and J by 4 bases, with 14 bases between them. Germline loops: CDR1 KGHDR, CDR2 SFDVKD. The CDR3 contains 14 residues. The DNA of the CDR3 is TGTGCCACCAGTGCCGGGACGGAGGGTTACGAGCAGTACTTC. It translates to CATSAGTEGYEQYF.

The table lists this clonotype with a few counts. The rearrangement links TRBV29-1 to TRBJ2-7, with D perhaps TRBD1 or TRBD2 (5 bases each). The CDR3 is made up of 15 amino acids. Germline-derived CDR1 and CDR2 are SQVTM and ANQGSEA. Trimming left V 6 bases short and J 0 bases short, with 18 bases between. CDR3: CSVGKGTASSYEQYF. The CDR3 bases are TGCAGCGTGGGAAAGGGGACCGCCAGCTCCTACGAGCAGTACTTC.

This rearrangement joins TRBV7-6 to TRBJ2-7; weak D call: TRBD1 (6 bases). Germline-derived CDR1 and CDR2 are SGHVS and FNYEAQ. CDR3 length equals 15 residues. Trimming shortened V by 5 bases and J by 2 bases, and 16 bases separated the two germline ends. The CDR3 coding sequence is TGTGCCAGCAGCCCCTACCAGGGGTCAACCTACGAGCAGTACTTC. This sequence encodes CASSPYQGSTYEQYF. Full variable domain (remainder filled in from reference TRBV7-6 and TRBJ2-7): GAGVSQSPRYKVTKRGQDVALRCDPISGHVSLYWYRQALGQGPEFLTYFNYEAQQDKSGLPNDRFSAERPEGSISTLTIQRTEQRDSAMYRCASSPYQGSTYEQYFGPGTRLTVT.

This clonotype has only a few counts. The V and J genes are TRBV6-6 and TRBJ2-2; D is uncertain. The germline V gene has CDR1 MNHNY and CDR2 SVGAGI (reference sequence). V was shortened by 10 bases and J by 6 bases, with 12 bases between the two germline ends. The CDR3 has 12 residues. This CDR3 reads CATLIHPGELFF. The DNA of the CDR3 is TGTGCCACGTTAATTCACCCCGGGGAGCTGTTTTTT.

This clonotype was picked up a small number of times. The V and J genes are TRBV27 and TRBJ2-2, with no clear D. Germline assignment: CDR1 MNHEY and CDR2 SMNVEV (reference sequence). The length of the CDR3 is 14 residues. The V end lost 5 bases, the J end lost 4 bases, and 11 bases lay between the germline ends. The CDR3 is CASSRSPTTGELFF. The CDR3 region has the DNA TGTGCCAGCAGTCGTAGCCCCACCACCGGGGAGCTGTTTTTT.

This sequence joins TRBV4-1 and TRBJ2-7; 7 positions agree with TRBD1. CDR3 size: 16 residues. The V segment lost 0 bases and the J segment 4 bases; nucleotides outside the gene matches: 9. Germline CDR1 and CDR2: MGHRA and YSYEKL. DNA for the CDR3: TGCGCCAGCAGCCAAGAGACGGCCAGGGGGTATTACGAGCAGTACTTC. It is translated as CASSQETARGYYEQYF.

This clonotype was counted a few times. The chain employs TRBV4-2 and TRBJ2-3; TRBD2 is a possible D gene (5 bases). The CDR3 loop spans 14 amino acids. Germline CDR1 LGHNA, CDR2 YNFKEQ. Trimming took 3 bases from V and 5 from J, leaving 12 bases between them. CDR3 region: CASSQRYGGDTQYF. CDR3 nucleotides: TGTGCCAGCAGCCAGAGATACGGAGGAGATACGCAGTATTTT.

This clonotype occurred a few times. The chain links TRBV5-6 to TRBJ2-7, with D uncertain. In germline, CDR1 is SGHDT, CDR2 YYEEEE. The CDR3 runs to 13 residues. Trimming took off 8 bases at V and 4 bases at J, with 16 bases between the two ends. The CDR3 region is CASRTLGQYEQYF. In DNA, the CDR3 is TGTGCCAGTAGAACCCTCGGGCAGTACGAGCAGTACTTC.

The chain carries TRBV7-8 and TRBJ2-2; 12 bases line up with TRBD2. Germline V lookup: CDR1 SGHVS, CDR2 FQNEAQ. The CDR3 spans 19 residues. The ends lost 0 bases at V and 4 bases at J; junction bases unmatched: 9. CDR3 protein: CASSLADLAGGPGTGELFF. Written as DNA, the CDR3 is TGTGCCAGCAGCTTAGCGGATCTAGCGGGAGGGCCGGGCACCGGGGAGCTGTTTTTT.